These T cell receptor beta chains were read from a single sample in a study of identical twins. A single record per CDR3 protein comes from TCRdb applying MiXCR to the 5' RACE reads. The data contain roughly 250,000 distinct CDR3 sequences, over 12% of them singletons. The material sequenced was memory (CD45RO+) T cells sorted from blood. The source is a woman aged 18-29 years in good health. The CDR3 runs from the conserved cysteine through the conserved F or W. The D gene is left open where the match is weak. The size field is filled for only some rows; it gives once, few, many or a size class.

v_gene: TRBV12-3/TRBV12-4
abundance: many
d_gene: .
j_gene: TRBJ2-2
CDR3nt: TGTGCCAGCTGCAGCTCCGACACCGGGGAGCTGTTTTTT
CDR3aa: CASCSSDTGELFF

v_gene: TRBV2
abundance: once
d_gene: .
j_gene: TRBJ2-3
CDR3nt: TGTGCCAGCACGGGCCTATCCTTGAGCACAGATACGCAGTATTTT
CDR3aa: CASTGLSLSTDTQYF

v_gene: TRBV12-3/TRBV12-4
abundance: .
d_gene: .
j_gene: TRBJ1-6
CDR3nt: TGTGCCAGCAGTTTAGGCAGTGGCCTCCACTTT
CDR3aa: CASSLGSGLHF

v_gene: TRBV7-6
abundance: .
d_gene: TRBD1
j_gene: TRBJ2-7
CDR3nt: TGTGCCAGCAGCTTACACGGACAGGGAAGCGAGCAGTACTTC
CDR3aa: CASSLHGQGSEQYF

v_gene: TRBV30
abundance: .
d_gene: .
j_gene: TRBJ1-1
CDR3nt: TGTGCCTGGAGGGCGGACCTCTGGGACACTGAAGCTTTCTTT
CDR3aa: CAWRADLWDTEAFF

v_gene: TRBV6-5
abundance: few
d_gene: .
j_gene: TRBJ1-3
CDR3nt: TGTGCCAGCAGTTATAAGACTGGAAACACCATATATTTT
CDR3aa: CASSYKTGNTIYF

v_gene: TRBV20-1
abundance: few
d_gene: .
j_gene: TRBJ1-1
CDR3nt: TGCAGTGCTAGCTTGGGCATGAACACTGAAGCTTTCTTT
CDR3aa: CSASLGMNTEAFF

v_gene: TRBV12-3/TRBV12-4
abundance: few
d_gene: TRBD1
j_gene: TRBJ2-3
CDR3nt: TGTGCCAGCAGTTGGACAGGGCGTCAGAATACGCATTTT
CDR3aa: CASSWTGRQNTHF

v_gene: TRBV15
abundance: many
d_gene: .
j_gene: TRBJ1-1
CDR3nt: TGTGCCACCAGCAGGGCGGGGAACACTGAAGCTTTCTTT
CDR3aa: CATSRAGNTEAFF

v_gene: TRBV6-2/TRBV6-3
abundance: many
d_gene: .
j_gene: TRBJ2-5
CDR3nt: TGTGCCAGCAGTCCGTCTGAGGAGACCCAGTACTTC
CDR3aa: CASSPSEETQYF

v_gene: TRBV12-3/TRBV12-4
abundance: few
d_gene: TRBD1
j_gene: TRBJ1-2
CDR3nt: TGTGCCAGCAGTGCCGGGACAGGGCGAGGCAGGGGTGGCTACACCTTC
CDR3aa: CASSAGTGRGRGGYTF

v_gene: TRBV12-3/TRBV12-4
abundance: many
d_gene: .
j_gene: TRBJ2-1
CDR3nt: TGTGCCAGCAGCCGCCACAGGGAATCCTACAATGAGCAGTTCTTC
CDR3aa: CASSRHRESYNEQFF

v_gene: TRBV29-1
abundance: many
d_gene: .
j_gene: TRBJ2-3
CDR3nt: TGCAGCGTTGATTTGCTCCTCTTGAACACAGATACGCAGTATTTT
CDR3aa: CSVDLLLLNTDTQYF

v_gene: TRBV19
abundance: .
d_gene: .
j_gene: TRBJ1-1
CDR3nt: TGTGCCAGTAGCATCGCGAAAGGGGCCAGGGCTGAAGCTTTCTTT
CDR3aa: CASSIAKGARAEAFF

v_gene: TRBV20-1
abundance: .
d_gene: TRBD2
j_gene: TRBJ2-3
CDR3nt: TGCAGTGCTAGAAAAGGGACTATATTGTACACAGATACGCAGTATTTT
CDR3aa: CSARKGTILYTDTQYF

v_gene: TRBV12-3/TRBV12-4
abundance: many
d_gene: .
j_gene: TRBJ1-5
CDR3nt: TGTGCCAGCAGTTTGAGTACTGTCAATAGCAATCAGCCCCAGCATTTT
CDR3aa: CASSLSTVNSNQPQHF

v_gene: TRBV20-1
abundance: .
d_gene: TRBD1
j_gene: TRBJ1-5
CDR3nt: TGCAGTGCTACGGTACAGGGGGGCAATCAGCCCCAGCATTTT
CDR3aa: CSATVQGGNQPQHF

v_gene: TRBV29-1
abundance: many
d_gene: .
j_gene: TRBJ1-5
CDR3nt: TGCAGCGTTGGCTGGGGTGCGGATCAGCCCCAGCATTTT
CDR3aa: CSVGWGADQPQHF

v_gene: TRBV4-2
abundance: .
d_gene: TRBD1
j_gene: TRBJ1-1
CDR3nt: TGTGCCAGCAGCCACTTGGGACAGGGAGGCACTGAAGCTTTCTTT
CDR3aa: CASSHLGQGGTEAFF

v_gene: TRBV20-1
abundance: few
d_gene: .
j_gene: TRBJ1-1
CDR3nt: TGCAGTGCTAGCAGCCCGGTCAGGGCTAACACTGAAGCTTTCTTT
CDR3aa: CSASSPVRANTEAFF

v_gene: TRBV5-1
abundance: many
d_gene: .
j_gene: TRBJ2-7
CDR3nt: TGCGCCAGCAGCTCGAAGACTACCTACGAGCAGTACTTC
CDR3aa: CASSSKTTYEQYF

v_gene: TRBV12-5
abundance: .
d_gene: .
j_gene: TRBJ2-3
CDR3nt: TGTGCTAGTGGTTCGGGCCAAAGTAGTGGAGGGACAGATACGCAGTATTTT
CDR3aa: CASGSGQSSGGTDTQYF

v_gene: TRBV20-1
abundance: .
d_gene: .
j_gene: TRBJ2-6
CDR3nt: TGCAGTGCTAGTGATGGGAACGGGGCCAACGTCCTGACTTTC
CDR3aa: CSASDGNGANVLTF

v_gene: TRBV12-3/TRBV12-4
abundance: few
d_gene: .
j_gene: TRBJ2-5
CDR3nt: TGTGCCAGCAGTTTATATAAGGGGGTGGGCCTTCAAGAGACCCAGTACTTC
CDR3aa: CASSLYKGVGLQETQYF

v_gene: TRBV12-3/TRBV12-4
abundance: many
d_gene: .
j_gene: TRBJ2-5
CDR3nt: TGTGCCAGCAAGCTGGACCGCTACCAAGAGACCCAGTACTTC
CDR3aa: CASKLDRYQETQYF

v_gene: TRBV9
abundance: many
d_gene: .
j_gene: TRBJ2-5
CDR3nt: TGTGCCAGCAGCGTAGAGGTTTGGGCCACCGAGACCCAGTACTTC
CDR3aa: CASSVEVWATETQYF

v_gene: TRBV5-1
abundance: few
d_gene: .
j_gene: TRBJ2-5
CDR3nt: TGCGCCAGCAGCCCAACCTTCAGGCAGGCCTCAGAGACCCAGTACTTC
CDR3aa: CASSPTFRQASETQYF

v_gene: TRBV18
abundance: .
d_gene: .
j_gene: TRBJ2-5
CDR3nt: TGTGCCAGCCGAAGTGACATAGAGACCCAGTACTTC
CDR3aa: CASRSDIETQYF

v_gene: TRBV12-3/TRBV12-4
abundance: many
d_gene: .
j_gene: TRBJ1-1
CDR3nt: TGTGCCAGCAGTTTTGGGTCGGTGGGAGCTTTCTTT
CDR3aa: CASSFGSVGAFF

v_gene: TRBV30
abundance: few
d_gene: TRBD1
j_gene: TRBJ2-3
CDR3nt: TGTGCCTGGAGTGTCAAAGGGGGCATGGGAGATACGCAGTATTTT
CDR3aa: CAWSVKGGMGDTQYF

v_gene: TRBV5-1
abundance: medium-sized
d_gene: .
j_gene: TRBJ2-4
CDR3nt: TGCGCCAGCAGCTTGACAGTAGCCAAAAACATTCAGTACTTC
CDR3aa: CASSLTVAKNIQYF

v_gene: TRBV30
abundance: .
d_gene: .
j_gene: TRBJ2-2
CDR3nt: TGTGCCTGGAAGACGGTGAACACCGGGGAGCTGTTTTTT
CDR3aa: CAWKTVNTGELFF

v_gene: TRBV7-2
abundance: few
d_gene: .
j_gene: TRBJ1-2
CDR3nt: TGTGCCAGCAGCGAAAGGGACTGGGACGCCTATGGCTACACCTTC
CDR3aa: CASSERDWDAYGYTF

v_gene: TRBV19
abundance: many
d_gene: .
j_gene: TRBJ1-2
CDR3nt: TGTGCCAGTAGTTTTTGGAATGGCTACACCTTC
CDR3aa: CASSFWNGYTF

v_gene: TRBV20-1
abundance: few
d_gene: TRBD1
j_gene: TRBJ2-6
CDR3nt: TGCAGTGCTAGAGATTTGACAGGGGGCCACTCTGGGGCCAACGTCCTGACTTTC
CDR3aa: CSARDLTGGHSGANVLTF

v_gene: TRBV20-1
abundance: many
d_gene: TRBD1
j_gene: TRBJ1-4
CDR3nt: TGCAGTGCGAGTGACAGGGGAAATGAAAAACTGTTTTTT
CDR3aa: CSASDRGNEKLFF

v_gene: TRBV18
abundance: .
d_gene: .
j_gene: TRBJ1-1
CDR3nt: TGTGCCAGCTCACCACCGGGGCTACTAGGTAGGGGCACTGAAGCTTTCTTT
CDR3aa: CASSPPGLLGRGTEAFF

v_gene: TRBV20-1
abundance: many
d_gene: TRBD2
j_gene: TRBJ2-1
CDR3nt: TGCAGTGCTAGTCTAGCGGGACAAAGCAATGAGCAGTTCTTC
CDR3aa: CSASLAGQSNEQFF

v_gene: TRBV20-1
abundance: .
d_gene: .
j_gene: TRBJ1-2
CDR3nt: TGCAGTGCTCGAGTCACCGGGGCGGACTATGGCTACACCTTC
CDR3aa: CSARVTGADYGYTF

v_gene: TRBV11-2
abundance: .
d_gene: TRBD2
j_gene: TRBJ2-6
CDR3nt: TGTGCCAGCAGCCGTGCACTGACGGGCGGGGGGGCCTCTGGGGCCAACGTCCTGACTTTC
CDR3aa: CASSRALTGGGASGANVLTF

v_gene: TRBV20-1
abundance: few
d_gene: .
j_gene: TRBJ2-3
CDR3nt: TGCAGTGCTAGTGCCCACACAGATACGCAGTATTTT
CDR3aa: CSASAHTDTQYF

v_gene: TRBV7-2
abundance: many
d_gene: .
j_gene: TRBJ1-6
CDR3nt: TGTGCCAGCAGCTTATGGCAGGGCCCCAATTCACCCCTCCACTTT
CDR3aa: CASSLWQGPNSPLHF

v_gene: TRBV12-3/TRBV12-4
abundance: few
d_gene: TRBD2
j_gene: TRBJ2-3
CDR3nt: TGTGCCAGCAGTCTCGTAGCGGGGGAGCCAGATACGCAGTATTTT
CDR3aa: CASSLVAGEPDTQYF

v_gene: TRBV7-2
abundance: few
d_gene: TRBD2
j_gene: TRBJ2-3
CDR3nt: TGTGCCAGCAGCTTTTCGGGCGGGAGTGGAGCGGCAGATACGCAGTATTTT
CDR3aa: CASSFSGGSGAADTQYF

v_gene: TRBV28
abundance: few
d_gene: .
j_gene: TRBJ1-5
CDR3nt: TGTGCCAGCAGGAGGGGAGATGGCAATCAGCCCCAGCATTTT
CDR3aa: CASRRGDGNQPQHF

v_gene: TRBV3-1
abundance: .
d_gene: .
j_gene: TRBJ2-7
CDR3nt: TGTGCCAGCAGCCAGTCCTTCTACGAGGAGTACTTC
CDR3aa: CASSQSFYEEYF

v_gene: TRBV6-1
abundance: few
d_gene: TRBD1
j_gene: TRBJ2-7
CDR3nt: TGTGCCAGCAGACCTACGGCCGGGACAGGGATTATGTACGAGCAGTACTTC
CDR3aa: CASRPTAGTGIMYEQYF

v_gene: TRBV7-8
abundance: .
d_gene: .
j_gene: TRBJ2-7
CDR3nt: TGTGCCAGCAGCCAAAATAGGGGGACAAACTACGAGCAGTACTTC
CDR3aa: CASSQNRGTNYEQYF

v_gene: TRBV7-8
abundance: .
d_gene: .
j_gene: TRBJ1-3
CDR3nt: TGTGCCAGCAGCTACTGGGAATCAGGAAACACCATATATTTT
CDR3aa: CASSYWESGNTIYF

v_gene: TRBV6-1
abundance: few
d_gene: .
j_gene: TRBJ1-1
CDR3nt: TGTGCCAGCGTGAGCCGGACGTTGAACACTGAAGCTTTCTTT
CDR3aa: CASVSRTLNTEAFF

v_gene: TRBV20-1
abundance: few
d_gene: .
j_gene: TRBJ1-1
CDR3nt: TGCAGTGCCCTGCGGCCCTTCACTGAAGCTTTCTTT
CDR3aa: CSALRPFTEAFF